Listed here are 9 T cell receptor beta chains from one sample, sequenced in a study of cytomegalovirus exposure and HLA in healthy donors. Primers included in the PCR were 60 Vbeta and 13 Jbeta primers. TCRdb keeps only in-frame clones here, not all; method: immunoSEQ multiplex PCR. The sample includes 180,000 or so clones, 70% to 85% of them seen just once. The sample comprised PBMCs. The receptors stem from a woman aged 60-75 years in good health and CMV-seropositive.

The chain joins TRBV9 to TRBJ2-7; 12 bases agree with TRBD2. Germline CDR1 is SGDLS and CDR2 is YYNGEE. This CDR3 is built from 14 residues. J lost 3 bases, V lost 3 bases, and 1 base had no gene match. The CDR3 nucleotides are TGTGCCAGCAGCGCGACTAGCGGGGGCTACGAGCAGTACTTC. As protein: CASSATSGGYEQYF.

The chain is built from TRBV2 and TRBJ2-2, with 8 bases that match TRBD2. The CDR3 sequence is 15 residues long. The junction had 5 bases not matched to a gene; V was cut back by 4 bases and J by 4 bases. The germline V gene has CDR1 SNHLY and CDR2 FYNNEI. The CDR3 reads CASSVVGLATGELFF. Written as DNA, the CDR3 is TGTGCCAGCAGTGTAGTCGGACTAGCCACCGGGGAGCTGTTTTTT. Full variable domain (rest looked up from reference TRBV2 and TRBJ2-2): EPEVTQTPSHQVTQMGQEVILRCVPISNHLYFYWYRQILGQKVEFLVSFYNNEISEKSEIFDDQFSVERPDGSNFTLKIRSTKLEDSAMYFCASSVVGLATGELFFGEGSRLTVL.

V is TRBV30 and J is TRBJ1-6, with 9 bases lining up with TRBD1. Germline V lookup: CDR1 GTSNPN, CDR2 SVGIG (reference sequence). J was trimmed by 6 bases and V by 0 bases; bases with no gene match: 3. This CDR3 is built from 15 residues. Here the CDR3 DNA reads TGTGCCTGGAGTGTAACGGACAGGGGTAATTCACCCCTCCACTTT. Amino acids: CAWSVTDRGNSPLHF.

This chain uses TRBV4-1 with TRBJ1-2; 7 nucleotides line up with TRBD1. The CDR3 sequence is 15 residues long. The germline V gene has CDR1 MGHRA and CDR2 YSYEKL. V lost 0 bases to trimming and J lost 2 bases; unmatched junction nucleotides: 3. CDR3 region: CASSQDEGQNYGYTF. In nucleotides, the CDR3 is TGCGCCAGCAGCCAAGATGAGGGACAGAACTATGGCTACACCTTC.

This chain joins TRBV23-1 and TRBJ1-1; 8 positions agree with TRBD1. TRBV23-1 counts as an open reading frame of uncertain function. V lost 7 bases and J lost 3; bases outside the gene matches: 7. The CDR3 is 14 amino acids. The CDR3 loop reads CASTSGGLYTEAFF. Here the CDR3 DNA reads TGCGCCAGCACATCAGGGGGCCTGTACACTGAAGCTTTCTTT.

This chain links TRBV9 with TRBJ1-4; 8 bases line up with TRBD1. CDR3 length: 16 amino acids. J lost 2 bases, V lost 2 bases, and 5 bases had no gene match. Germline CDR1 is SGDLS and CDR2 is YYNGEE. The CDR3 DNA sequence: TGTGCCAGCAGCGTGAGCAGGGGGCCTACTAATGAAAAACTGTTTTTT. This sequence encodes CASSVSRGPTNEKLFF.

The CDR3 loop is CSVEDRANEQYF. CDR3 sequence (DNA): TGCAGCGTTGAGGACAGGGCCAACGAGCAGTACTTC. The rearrangement links TRBV29-1 to TRBJ2-7, with 8 nucleotides matching TRBD1. V gave up 3 bases and J gave up 5 bases; unmatched junction bases: 3. The CDR3 is made up of 12 amino acids. CDR1 SQVTM and CDR2 ANQGSEA come from the germline V gene.

This chain links TRBV6-5 with TRBJ1-2; 7 bases align to TRBD1. The germline V gene encodes CDR1 MNHEY and CDR2 SVGAGI. The CDR3 runs 13 residues. Trimming at V came to 6 bases and at J to 4 bases, leaving 5 bases not matched to a gene. The chain's CDR3 is CASRLTGLYGYTF. CDR3 coding DNA: TGTGCCAGCAGACTGACAGGGCTCTATGGCTACACCTTC.

The V gene is TRBV18, the J gene TRBJ2-7; 13 positions match TRBD2. The germline V gene encodes CDR1 KGHSH and CDR2 LQKENI. CDR3 length equals 17 residues. J was trimmed by 0 bases and V by 4 bases; bases with no gene match: 6. The CDR3 loop is CASSQGTSGVNSYEQYF. For the CDR3, the DNA is TGTGCCAGCTCACAAGGGACTAGCGGGGTCAACTCCTACGAGCAGTACTTC.